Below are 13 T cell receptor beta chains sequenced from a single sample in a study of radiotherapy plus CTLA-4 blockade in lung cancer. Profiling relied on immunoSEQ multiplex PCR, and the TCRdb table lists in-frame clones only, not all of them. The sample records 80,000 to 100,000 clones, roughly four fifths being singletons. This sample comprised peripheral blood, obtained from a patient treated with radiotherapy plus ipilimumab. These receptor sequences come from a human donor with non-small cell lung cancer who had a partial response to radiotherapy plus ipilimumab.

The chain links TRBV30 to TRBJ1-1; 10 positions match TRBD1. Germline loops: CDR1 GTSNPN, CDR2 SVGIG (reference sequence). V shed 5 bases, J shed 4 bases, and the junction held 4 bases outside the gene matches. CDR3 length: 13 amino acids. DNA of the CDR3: TGTGCCTGGCAGACAGGGGGCGGCACTGAAGCTTTCTTT. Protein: CAWQTGGGTEAFF.

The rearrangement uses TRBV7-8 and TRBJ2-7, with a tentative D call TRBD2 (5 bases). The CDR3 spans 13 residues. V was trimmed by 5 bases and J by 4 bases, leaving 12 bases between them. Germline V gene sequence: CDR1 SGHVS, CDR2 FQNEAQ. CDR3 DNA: TGTGCCAGCAGCCCGGGAACCTTATACGAGCAGTACTTC. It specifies CASSPGTLYEQYF. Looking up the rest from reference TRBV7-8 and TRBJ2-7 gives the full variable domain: GAGVSQSPRYKVAKRGQDVALRCDPISGHVSLFWYQQALGQGPEFLTYFQNEAQLDKSGLPSDRFFAERPEGSVSTLKIQRTQQEDSAVYLCASSPGTLYEQYFGPGTRLTVT.

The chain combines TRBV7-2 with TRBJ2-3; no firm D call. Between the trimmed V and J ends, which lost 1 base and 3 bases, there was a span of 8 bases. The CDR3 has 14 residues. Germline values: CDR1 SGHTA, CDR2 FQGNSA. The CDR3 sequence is CASSLEWLTDTQYF. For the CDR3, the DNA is TGTGCCAGCAGCTTAGAATGGCTGACAGATACGCAGTATTTT.

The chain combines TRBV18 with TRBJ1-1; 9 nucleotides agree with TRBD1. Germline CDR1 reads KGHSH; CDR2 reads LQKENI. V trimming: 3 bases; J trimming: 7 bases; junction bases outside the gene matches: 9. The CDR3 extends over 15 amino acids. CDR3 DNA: TGTGCCAGCTCACCTCCGAACAGGGGGCATGGTGAAGCTTTCTTT. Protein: CASSPPNRGHGEAFF.

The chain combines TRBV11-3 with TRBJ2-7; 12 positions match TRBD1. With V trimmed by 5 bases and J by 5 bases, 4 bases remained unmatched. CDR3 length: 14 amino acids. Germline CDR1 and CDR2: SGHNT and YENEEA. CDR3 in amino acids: CASSDGTGGHEQYF. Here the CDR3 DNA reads TGTGCCAGCAGCGACGGGACAGGGGGCCACGAGCAGTACTTC.

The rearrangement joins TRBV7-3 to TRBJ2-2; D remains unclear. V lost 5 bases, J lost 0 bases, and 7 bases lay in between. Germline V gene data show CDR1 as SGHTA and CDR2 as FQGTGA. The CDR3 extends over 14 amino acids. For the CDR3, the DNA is TGTGCCAGCAGCCCCCCCTCGAACACCGGGGAGCTGTTTTTT. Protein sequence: CASSPPSNTGELFF.

CDR3 amino acids: CASSYSKDTGELFF. The DNA of the CDR3 is TGTGCCAGCAGCTACTCGAAAGACACCGGGGAGCTGTTTTTT. The rearrangement joins TRBV7-2 to TRBJ2-2; D uncertain. V was shortened by 4 bases and J by 3 bases, with 9 bases between the two germline ends. CDR3 length: 14 amino acids. Germline CDR1 SGHTA, CDR2 FQGNSA.

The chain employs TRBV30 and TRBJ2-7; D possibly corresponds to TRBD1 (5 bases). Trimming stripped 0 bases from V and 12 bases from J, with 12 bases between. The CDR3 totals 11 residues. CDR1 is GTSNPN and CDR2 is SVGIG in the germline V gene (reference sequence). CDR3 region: CAWSVGRGLYF. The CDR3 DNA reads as TGTGCCTGGAGTGTCGGAAGGGGCCTGTACTTC.

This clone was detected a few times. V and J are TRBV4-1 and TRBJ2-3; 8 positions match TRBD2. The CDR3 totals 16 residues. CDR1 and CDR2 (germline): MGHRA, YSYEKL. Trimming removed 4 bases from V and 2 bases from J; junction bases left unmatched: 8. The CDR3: CASSLVLAVHTDTQYF. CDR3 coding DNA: TGCGCCAGCAGCCTAGTACTAGCGGTCCACACAGATACGCAGTATTTT.

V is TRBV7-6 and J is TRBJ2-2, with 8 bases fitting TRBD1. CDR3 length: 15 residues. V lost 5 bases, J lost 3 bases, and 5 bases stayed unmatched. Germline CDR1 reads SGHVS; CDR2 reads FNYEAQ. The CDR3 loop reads CASSPGTGYTGELFF. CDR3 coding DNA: TGTGCCAGCAGCCCTGGGACAGGATACACCGGGGAGCTGTTTTTT. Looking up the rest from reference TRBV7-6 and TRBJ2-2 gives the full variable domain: GAGVSQSPRYKVTKRGQDVALRCDPISGHVSLYWYRQALGQGPEFLTYFNYEAQQDKSGLPNDRFSAERPEGSISTLTIQRTEQRDSAMYRCASSPGTGYTGELFFGEGSRLTVL.

The CDR3 sequence: CASSQGAGEAFF. Here the CDR3 DNA reads TGTGCCAGCTCACAGGGGGCTGGTGAAGCTTTCTTT. The chain employs TRBV18 and TRBJ1-1, with 7 bases aligning to TRBD1. Unmatched junction bases numbered 3, after V lost 4 bases and J lost 7 bases. Germline CDR1 is KGHSH and CDR2 is LQKENI. CDR3 length: 12 residues. The entire variable domain, with the rest obtained from reference TRBV18 and TRBJ1-1, is as follows: NAGVMQNPRHLVRRRGQEARLRCSPMKGHSHVYWYRQLPEEGLKFMVYLQKENIIDESGMPKERFSAEFPKEGPSILRIQQVVRGDSAAYFCASSQGAGEAFFGQGTRLTVV.

The CDR3 DNA sequence: TGTGCCAGCAGCTTATGGGGACAGGGTGACACCATATATTTT. Protein: CASSLWGQGDTIYF. The chain couples TRBV7-3 to TRBJ1-3, with 9 bases that match TRBD1. Germline-derived CDR1 and CDR2 are SGHTA and FQGTGA. Unmatched junction bases numbered 4, after V lost 2 bases and J lost 8 bases. This CDR3 is built from 14 residues.

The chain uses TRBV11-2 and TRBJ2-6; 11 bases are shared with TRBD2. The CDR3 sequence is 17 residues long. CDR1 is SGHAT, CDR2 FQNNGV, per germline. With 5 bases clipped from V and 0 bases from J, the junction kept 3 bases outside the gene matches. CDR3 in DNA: TGTGCCAGCAGCCCGGGACTAGCGGTCTCTGGGGCCAACGTCCTGACTTTC. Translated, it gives CASSPGLAVSGANVLTF. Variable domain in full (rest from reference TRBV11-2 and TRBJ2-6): EAGVAQSPRYKIIEKRQSVAFWCNPISGHATLYWYQQILGQGPKLLIQFQNNGVVDDSQLPKDRFSAERLKGVDSTLKIQPAKLEDSAVYLCASSPGLAVSGANVLTFGAGSRLTVL.